This TCR beta chain was identified during a study of tissue T cells after allogeneic stem cell transplantation. The time point here: mouse harvest day 7 after allogeneic transplant. Each mouse received 10^7 T-cell-depleted marrow cells plus 10^6 splenic CD5+ T cells by tail vein. B6 (H2b) cells into BALB/c (H2d) mice; tissues taken at day 7 or 14. Measured with immunoSEQ multiplex PCR; TCRdb has only the in-frame clones, and not every one. This sample has approximately 2,000 clones, with about three fifths found just once. In regard to this clone: Its antigen is not identified. Mouse germline and gene names are used. From the germline J gene comes the end of the CDR3, since the read stops 1 residue before it.

Points from the study as a whole: Anatomically similar tissues had similar TCR repertoires within each patient. Sampling depth was limited, and the cohort was small and clinically varied. Tissue-detected TCR repertoire was only partly captured by blood and spleen T cells.

CDR1 and CDR2 from the germline V gene are KGHPV and FQNQEV (reference sequence). The CDR3 loop spans 13 amino acids. V shed 2 bases and J shed 2 bases, with 4 bases lying between them. The material sequenced was spleen. The receptor was derived from a female BALB/c mouse given C57BL/6 T cells with graft-versus-host disease after an allogeneic hematopoietic cell transplant. This sequence joins TRBV26 and TRBJ1-5; D is uncertain. The CDR3 bases that were read are TGTGCCAGCAGTCTGCAGGACAACCAGGCTCCGCTT. Residues: CASSLQDNQAPL. In full, the CDR3 is CASSLQDNQAPLF. The full variable domain, completed using reference TRBV26 and TRBJ1-5, is NSKVIQTPRYLVKGQGQKAKMRCIPEKGHPVVFWYQQNKNNEFKFLINFQNQEVLQQIDMTEKRFSAECPSNSPCSLEIQSSEAGDSALYLCASSLQDNQAPLFGEGTRLSVL.